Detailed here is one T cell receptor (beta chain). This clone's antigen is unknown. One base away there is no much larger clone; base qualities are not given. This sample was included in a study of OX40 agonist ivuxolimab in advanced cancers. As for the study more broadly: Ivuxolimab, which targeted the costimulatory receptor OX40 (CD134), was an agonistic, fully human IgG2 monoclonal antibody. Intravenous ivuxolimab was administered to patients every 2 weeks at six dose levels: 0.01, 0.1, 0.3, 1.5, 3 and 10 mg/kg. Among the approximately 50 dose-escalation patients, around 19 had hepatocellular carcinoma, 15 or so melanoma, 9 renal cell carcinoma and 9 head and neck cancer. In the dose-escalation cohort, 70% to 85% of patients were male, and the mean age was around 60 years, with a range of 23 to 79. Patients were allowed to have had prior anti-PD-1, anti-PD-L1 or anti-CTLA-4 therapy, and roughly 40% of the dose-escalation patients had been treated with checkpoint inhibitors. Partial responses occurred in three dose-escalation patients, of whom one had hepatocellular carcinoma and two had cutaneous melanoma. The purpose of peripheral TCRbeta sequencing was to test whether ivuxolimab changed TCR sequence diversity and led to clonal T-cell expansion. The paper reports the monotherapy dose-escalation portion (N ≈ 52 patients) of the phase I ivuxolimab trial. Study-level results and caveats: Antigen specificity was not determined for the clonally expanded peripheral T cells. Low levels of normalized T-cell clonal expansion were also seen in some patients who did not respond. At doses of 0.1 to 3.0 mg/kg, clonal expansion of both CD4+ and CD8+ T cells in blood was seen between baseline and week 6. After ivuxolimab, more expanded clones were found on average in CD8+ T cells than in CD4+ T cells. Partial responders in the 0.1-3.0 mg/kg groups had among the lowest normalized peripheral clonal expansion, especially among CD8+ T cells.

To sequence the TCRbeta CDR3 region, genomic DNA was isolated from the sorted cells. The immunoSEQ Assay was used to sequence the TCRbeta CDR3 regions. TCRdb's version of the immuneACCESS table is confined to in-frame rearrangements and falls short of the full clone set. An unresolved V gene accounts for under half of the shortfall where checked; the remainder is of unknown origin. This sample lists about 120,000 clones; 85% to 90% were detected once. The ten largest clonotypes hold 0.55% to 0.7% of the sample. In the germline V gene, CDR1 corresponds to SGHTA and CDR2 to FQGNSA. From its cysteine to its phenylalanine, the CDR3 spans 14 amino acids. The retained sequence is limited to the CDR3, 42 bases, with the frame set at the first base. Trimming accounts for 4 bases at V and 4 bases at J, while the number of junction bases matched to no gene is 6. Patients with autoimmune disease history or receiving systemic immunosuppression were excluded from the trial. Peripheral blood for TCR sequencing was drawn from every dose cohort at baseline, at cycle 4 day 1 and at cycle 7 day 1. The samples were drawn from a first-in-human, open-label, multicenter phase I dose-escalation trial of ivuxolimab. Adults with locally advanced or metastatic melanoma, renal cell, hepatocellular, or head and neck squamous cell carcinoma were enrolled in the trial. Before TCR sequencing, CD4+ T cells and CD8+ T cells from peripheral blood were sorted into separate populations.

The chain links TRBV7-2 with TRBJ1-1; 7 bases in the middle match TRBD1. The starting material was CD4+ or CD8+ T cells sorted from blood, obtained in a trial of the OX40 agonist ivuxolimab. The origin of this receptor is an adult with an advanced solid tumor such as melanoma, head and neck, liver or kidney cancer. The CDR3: CASSSRQGGTEAFF. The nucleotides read TGTGCCAGCAGCTCTAGACAGGGAGGCACTGAAGCTTTCTTT. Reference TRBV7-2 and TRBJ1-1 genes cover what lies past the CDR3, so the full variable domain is GAGVSQSPSNKVTEKGKDVELRCDPISGHTALYWYRQSLGQGLEFLIYFQGNSAPDKSGLPSDRFSAERTGGSVSTLTIQRTQQEDSAVYLCASSSRQGGTEAFFGQGTRLTVV.